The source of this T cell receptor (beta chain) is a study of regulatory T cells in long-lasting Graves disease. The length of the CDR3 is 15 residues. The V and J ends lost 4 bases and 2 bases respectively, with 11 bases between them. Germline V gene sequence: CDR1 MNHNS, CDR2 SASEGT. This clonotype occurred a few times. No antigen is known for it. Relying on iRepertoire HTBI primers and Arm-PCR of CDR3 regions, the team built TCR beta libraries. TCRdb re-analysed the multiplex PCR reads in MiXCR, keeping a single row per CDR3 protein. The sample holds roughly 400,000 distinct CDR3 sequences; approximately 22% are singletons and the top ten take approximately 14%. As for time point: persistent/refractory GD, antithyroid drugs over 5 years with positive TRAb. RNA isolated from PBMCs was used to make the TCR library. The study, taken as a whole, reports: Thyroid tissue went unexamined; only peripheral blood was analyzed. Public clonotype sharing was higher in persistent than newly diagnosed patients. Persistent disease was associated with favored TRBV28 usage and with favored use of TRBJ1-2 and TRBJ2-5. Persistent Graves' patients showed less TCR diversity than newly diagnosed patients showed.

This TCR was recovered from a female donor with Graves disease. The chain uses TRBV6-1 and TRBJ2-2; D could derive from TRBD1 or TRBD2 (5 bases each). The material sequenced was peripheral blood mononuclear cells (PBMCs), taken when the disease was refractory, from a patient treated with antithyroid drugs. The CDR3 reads CASSVRDLNTGELFF. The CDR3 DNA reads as TGTGCCAGCAGTGTCCGGGACCTAAACACCGGGGAGCTGTTTTTT.